The 8 T cell receptor beta chains presented below share a single source sample, sequenced in a study of T cell responses to AZD1222 COVID-19 vaccine. The repertoire was sequenced with immunoSEQ multiplex PCR; TCRdb's copy has only in-frame clones and lacks some. The sample holds roughly 200,000 clones; roughly 94% are singletons and the top ten take over 1.5%. The sample consisted of peripheral blood, taken 28 days after the second dose of the MenACWY control vaccine. The origin of the receptors is an adult who received the MenACWY meningococcal vaccine as a control.

The chain combines TRBV5-1 with TRBJ2-7; maybe TRBD1 (5 bases). V was trimmed by 1 base and J by 2 bases, leaving 13 bases between them. Germline values: CDR1 SGHRS, CDR2 YFSETQ. This CDR3 is 15 amino acids long. In DNA, the CDR3 is TGCGCCAGCAGCTTGACGGGCAGGGTTGCCTACGAGCAGTACTTC. This codes for CASSLTGRVAYEQYF.

The V and J genes are TRBV29-1 and TRBJ2-5, with 7 bases matching TRBD1. Germline values: CDR1 SQVTM, CDR2 ANQGSEA. Trimming cost V 6 bases and J 2 bases; bases outside gene matches: 9. This CDR3 is built from 14 residues. CDR3 nucleotide sequence: TGCAGCGTAAAACAGGGGACGTCACAAGAGACCCAGTACTTC. It translates to CSVKQGTSQETQYF.

The CDR3 sequence: CASSPRERGSTEAFF. CDR3 sequence (DNA): TGTGCCAGCAGCCCCCGGGAACGGGGATCCACTGAAGCTTTCTTT. The chain couples TRBV7-9 to TRBJ1-1; D is undetermined. Germline CDR1 SEHNR, CDR2 FQNEAQ (reference sequence). This CDR3 is built from 15 residues. The V and J ends lost 5 bases and 4 bases respectively, with 17 bases between them.

The genes are TRBV28 and TRBJ2-3; a possible D gene is TRBD2 (5 bases). From germline, CDR1 is MDHEN and CDR2 SYDVKM. Trimming took 8 bases from V and 2 from J, leaving 11 bases between them. The CDR3 has 13 residues. The CDR3 nucleotides read TGTGCCAGCGGGTCGGGATCCACAGATACGCAGTATTTT. Translating it yields CASGSGSTDTQYF.

The chain is built from TRBV5-4 and TRBJ1-2, with D possibly being TRBD1 (6 bases). Trimming pared 4 bases from V and 5 bases from J, leaving 15 bases between. CDR3 length equals 14 residues. Germline-derived CDR1 and CDR2 are SGHNT and YYREEE (reference sequence). The chain's CDR3 is CASSPLGQWYGYTF. CDR3 nucleotide sequence: TGTGCCAGCAGCCCCTTGGGACAATGGTATGGCTACACCTTC.

V usage is TRBV19 and J usage is TRBJ1-1; no clear D gene. The CDR3 spans 14 residues. The V end was cut by 9 bases, the J end by 3 bases, with 17 bases between. From germline, CDR1 is LNHDA and CDR2 SQIVND (reference sequence). Written as DNA, the CDR3 is TGTGCCAGCACCAGCCCCAGGCCCGACACTGAAGCTTTCTTT. As protein: CASTSPRPDTEAFF.

J is TRBJ2-1 and V is TRBV28; 7 bases are a match to TRBD2. The V and J ends lost 8 bases and 2 bases, in that order; junction bases with no gene match: 3. Germline V CDR1 and CDR2: MDHEN, SYDVKM. There are 13 residues in the CDR3. CDR3 sequence (DNA): TGTGCCAGCGGGGGGGTCCCCTACAATGAGCAGTTCTTC. Amino acid sequence: CASGGVPYNEQFF.

CDR3 DNA: TGTGCCACCAGCAGCCGATCGCGCGAAAGCTATGGCTACACCTTC. This encodes CATSSRSRESYGYTF. The chain employs TRBV15 and TRBJ1-2; D unclear. The V and J ends lost 3 bases and 4 bases respectively, with 15 bases between them. The length of the CDR3 is 15 residues. CDR1 and CDR2 from the germline V gene are LNHNV and YYDKDF (reference sequence). Complete variable domain (other parts from reference TRBV15 and TRBJ1-2): DAMVIQNPRYQVTQFGKPVTLSCSQTLNHNVMYWYQQKSSQAPKLLFHYYDKDFNNEADTPDNFQSRRPNTSFCFLDIRSPGLGDTAMYLCATSSRSRESYGYTFGSGTRLTVV.